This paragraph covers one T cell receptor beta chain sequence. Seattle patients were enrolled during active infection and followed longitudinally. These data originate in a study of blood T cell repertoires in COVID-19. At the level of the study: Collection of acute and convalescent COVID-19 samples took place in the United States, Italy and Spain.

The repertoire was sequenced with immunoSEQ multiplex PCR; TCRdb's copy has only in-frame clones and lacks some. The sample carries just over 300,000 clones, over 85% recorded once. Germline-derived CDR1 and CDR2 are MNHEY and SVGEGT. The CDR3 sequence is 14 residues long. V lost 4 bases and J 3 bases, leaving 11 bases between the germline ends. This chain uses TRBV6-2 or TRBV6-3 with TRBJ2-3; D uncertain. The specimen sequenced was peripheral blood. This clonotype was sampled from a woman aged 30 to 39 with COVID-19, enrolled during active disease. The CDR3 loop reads CASSSSWATDTQYF. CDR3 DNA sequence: TGTGCCAGCAGTTCCTCGTGGGCGACAGATACGCAGTATTTT.